Listed here are 19 T cell receptor beta chains from one sample, sequenced in a study of neurological immune-mediated disorders. TCRdb processed the 5' RACE reads anew with MiXCR; each CDR3 protein has one entry. The data show 20,000 to 25,000 distinct CDR3 sequences, about 15% seen once. The sequenced sample consisted of PBMCs. The receptors were sampled from a female donor with HTLV-1-associated myelopathy (HAM/TSP).

This clonotype was seen repeatedly, ten times or more. This chain uses TRBV5-5 with TRBJ2-1; TRBD2 matches at 8 bases. The V gene's germline CDR1 is SGHKS and CDR2 YYEKEE (reference sequence). The CDR3 is made up of 16 amino acids. V trimming: 4 bases; J trimming: 3 bases; junction bases outside the gene matches: 9. CDR3 sequence reads: CASSLSERGNYNEQFF. In DNA, the CDR3 is TGTGCCAGCAGCCTCTCCGAGCGGGGGAACTACAATGAGCAGTTCTTC. The whole variable domain, filled in from reference TRBV5-5 and TRBJ2-1, reads DAGVTQSPTHLIKTRGQQVTLRCSPISGHKSVSWYQQVLGQGPQFIFQYYEKEERGRGNFPDRFSARQFPNYSSELNVNALLLGDSALYLCASSLSERGNYNEQFFGPGTRLTVL.

Of note for this clonotype: The DNA is omitted, as the CDR3 cannot be located on it reliably, and the CDR3 follows TCRdb's listing. CDR3: CASSFYICSARGVQVGTQYF. V and J are TRBV7-2 and TRBJ2-5; TRBD1, the table's D call, was not compared with the DNA. Germline-derived CDR1 and CDR2 are SGHTA and FQGNSA. The CDR3 is 20 residues long, counting both termini.

V gene TRBV7-2 combines with J gene TRBJ2-3; D is tentatively TRBD1 or TRBD2 (5 bases each). Germline V gene sequence: CDR1 SGHTA, CDR2 FQGNSA. Trimming took 8 bases from V and 5 from J, leaving 5 bases between them. The CDR3 totals 10 residues. The CDR3 loop is CASGGDTQYF. DNA of the CDR3: TGTGCCAGCGGGGGAGATACGCAGTATTTT.

Note on this clonotype: Because the CDR3's place on the DNA is in doubt, the DNA is left out and the CDR3 is given as listed by TCRdb. The CDR3 loop reads CASTNQTSMYLCASGQYF. The genes are TRBV5-1 and TRBJ2-7; TRBD2 is the table's D call and was not checked against the DNA. From its first to its last residue, the CDR3 has 18 amino acids. Germline CDR1 is SGHRS and CDR2 is YFSETQ.

This clonotype was recorded many times. CDR3 nucleotide sequence: TGTGCCAGCAGCCAGGGGGCTATTCAGTACTTC. Protein: CASSQGAIQYF. The chain links TRBV6-1 to TRBJ2-4; the match to TRBD1 covers 8 bases. In germline, CDR1 is MNHNS, CDR2 SASEGT. The junction had 2 bases not matched to a gene; V was cut back by 6 bases and J by 10 bases. This CDR3 region has 11 residues.

In the case of this clonotype: The limits of the CDR3 on the DNA are not certain, so only TCRdb's listed CDR3 is given. The J gene is TRBJ2-4, the V gene TRBV7-2; whether TRBD1, the table's D call, matches the DNA was not checked. Both ends counted, the CDR3 spans 22 residues. Per the germline V gene, CDR1 is SGHTA and CDR2 is FQGNSA. The CDR3 loop is CASSFYICSAGTGALAKNIQYF.

This clonotype was picked up many times. The genes are TRBV20-1 and TRBJ2-1, with no clear D. This CDR3 contains 12 residues. V lost 2 bases, J lost 6 bases, and 8 bases lay in between. Germline V gene sequence: CDR1 DFQATT, CDR2 SNEGSKA (reference sequence). The CDR3 DNA is TGCAGTGCTAGACCCCAGGTCAATGAGCAGTTCTTC. Encoded protein: CSARPQVNEQFF.

In this sample, this clonotype turned up many times. This chain's CDR3 is CSATTSGRETQYF. The CDR3 coding sequence is TGCAGTGCTACTACTAGCGGTCGGGAGACCCAGTACTTC. The chain uses TRBV20-1 and TRBJ2-5; TRBD2 aligns across 8 bases. The V and J ends lost 4 bases and 5 bases, in that order; junction bases with no gene match: 6. Per germline, CDR1 DFQATT and CDR2 SNEGSKA (reference sequence). The CDR3 spans 13 residues.

This clonotype is labeled as medium-sized. This chain connects TRBV10-1 to TRBJ2-5; perhaps TRBD1 as D (6 bases). With 2 bases removed from V and 5 bases from J, the gap between germline ends came to 9 bases. Germline values: CDR1 WNHNN, CDR2 SYGVQD (reference sequence). The CDR3 length is 13 residues. The CDR3: CASSEGGWETQYF. Written as DNA, the CDR3 is TGCGCCAGCAGTGAGGGGGGCTGGGAGACCCAGTACTTC.

This clonotype rates as medium-sized (0.01 to 0.1%). The chain combines TRBV5-1 with TRBJ2-1; 12 nucleotides line up with TRBD2. The germline gives CDR1 SGHRS, CDR2 YFSETQ. V lost 4 bases, J lost 3 bases, and 2 bases stayed unmatched. The CDR3 loop spans 15 amino acids. DNA for the CDR3: TGCGCCAGCAGCGCGACTAGCGGGAGCTACAATGAGCAGTTCTTC. Its protein is CASSATSGSYNEQFF.

This clonotype was recorded at least ten times. The chain uses TRBV12-3 or TRBV12-4 and TRBJ2-7, with 7 nucleotides matching TRBD2. The CDR3 extends over 14 amino acids. Trimming cost V 3 bases and J 4 bases; bases outside gene matches: 6. The CDR3, as DNA: TGTGCCAGCAGTTTCGGGGGGAAAGGGTACGAGCAGTACTTC. Translating gives CASSFGGKGYEQYF.

This clonotype showed up many times. The J gene is TRBJ2-5, the V gene TRBV5-5, with TRBD2 matching over 14 bases. The CDR3 spans 16 residues. The ends lost 4 bases at V and 2 bases at J; junction bases unmatched: 4. CDR1 SGHKS and CDR2 YYEKEE come from the germline V gene (reference sequence). The CDR3 spells CASSRGLAGGQETQYF. The CDR3 coding sequence is TGTGCCAGCAGCCGAGGACTAGCGGGAGGTCAAGAGACCCAGTACTTC.

This clonotype counts as medium-sized (0.01 to 0.1%). V gene TRBV9 combines with J gene TRBJ2-3; no definite D call. CDR3 length: 12 amino acids. Trimming took 4 bases from V and 5 from J, leaving 8 bases between them. Germline V CDR1 and CDR2: SGDLS, YYNGEE. CDR3 amino acids: CASSSWGDTQYF. CDR3 nucleotides: TGTGCCAGCAGCTCATGGGGAGATACGCAGTATTTT.

Remarks on this clonotype: A much larger clone is a single base away; this may be a read error. The V call is TRBV6-2 or TRBV6-3, the J call TRBJ1-1, with a weak D call TRBD1 (5 bases). Trimming cost V 7 bases and J 9 bases, with 12 bases left between them. The CDR3 runs 11 residues. CDR1 and CDR2 (germline): MNHEY, SVGEGT. The CDR3 DNA follows: TGTGCCAGCACTCAGGGTATTAAAGCTTTCTTT. Amino acid sequence: CASTQGIKAFF.

This clonotype has ten or more counts. The chain links TRBV7-2 to TRBJ1-2; D is possibly TRBD1 (5 bases). V dropped 1 base and J dropped 3 bases, with 6 bases sitting between them. The length of the CDR3 is 13 residues. Germline CDR1 and CDR2: SGHTA and FQGNSA. The CDR3 DNA follows: TGTGCCAGCAGCTTAGACAGGCACTATGGCTACACCTTC. It codes for CASSLDRHYGYTF. The variable domain in full, with the rest retrieved from reference TRBV7-2 and TRBJ1-2, is GAGVSQSPSNKVTEKGKDVELRCDPISGHTALYWYRQSLGQGLEFLIYFQGNSAPDKSGLPSDRFSAERTGGSVSTLTIQRTQQEDSAVYLCASSLDRHYGYTFGSGTRLTVV.

This clonotype was seen at least ten times. V gene TRBV20-1 combines with J gene TRBJ1-6; 8 nucleotides line up with TRBD1. The CDR3 has 13 residues. Germline loops: CDR1 DFQATT, CDR2 SNEGSKA (reference sequence). J lost 10 bases, V lost 4 bases, and 6 bases had no gene match. The CDR3 loop reads CSAKRTGRSPLHF. For the CDR3, the DNA is TGCAGTGCTAAACGGACAGGGAGATCACCCCTCCACTTT.

This clonotype has ten or more counts. The genes are TRBV5-1 and TRBJ1-1; tentative D call: TRBD1 (6 bases). V was trimmed by 4 bases and J by 5 bases, leaving 18 bases between them. Germline CDR1 and CDR2: SGHRS and YFSETQ. The CDR3 runs 15 residues. DNA of the CDR3: TGCGCCAGCAGCGCGGACGGGGCGAGGGGGACTGAAGCTTTCTTT. Translated, it gives CASSADGARGTEAFF.

This clonotype was picked up many times. The chain employs TRBV30 and TRBJ2-2, with 13 bases matching TRBD2. V was pared by 5 bases and J by 10 bases, with 4 bases of the junction left unmatched. Germline CDR1 reads GTSNPN; CDR2 reads SVGIG (reference sequence). The CDR3 has 13 amino acids. CDR3 amino acids: CAWGGLAGVELFF. CDR3 DNA sequence: TGTGCCTGGGGCGGACTAGCGGGAGTGGAGCTGTTTTTT.

This clonotype has at least ten counts. The rearrangement joins TRBV5-8 to TRBJ2-1; 8 nucleotides align to TRBD2. The CDR3 runs to 16 residues. Germline loops: CDR1 SGHTS, CDR2 YDEGEE. The V segment lost 4 bases and the J segment 0 bases; nucleotides outside the gene matches: 6. This CDR3 is CASSLAGQSSYNEQFF. The CDR3 DNA sequence: TGTGCCAGCAGCCTAGCGGGCCAAAGCTCCTACAATGAGCAGTTCTTC.